This passage covers 23 T cell receptor beta chains from one sample sequenced in a study of shared clonotypes between healthy human individuals. Only in-frame clones appear in the TCRdb table, and some are missing; sequencing was by immunoSEQ multiplex PCR. The sample holds about 230,000 clones, approximately 70% seen once. Material: memory CD4+ T cells sorted from blood. The subset was: CD45RA-negative fraction. These receptors all come from a man between 25 and 39 years old in good health.

The chain carries TRBV18 and TRBJ2-6, with 9 bases lining up with TRBD1. Unmatched junction bases numbered 2, after V lost 5 bases and J lost 0 bases. The CDR3 runs to 16 residues. The germline V gene encodes CDR1 KGHSH and CDR2 LQKENI. CDR3 sequence: CASSAGQGSGANVLTF. CDR3 sequence (DNA): TGTGCCAGCTCAGCGGGACAGGGCTCTGGGGCCAACGTCCTGACTTTC.

This chain uses TRBV5-4 with TRBJ2-5; TRBD1 might be the D (6 bases). The CDR3 is 15 residues long. Germline loops: CDR1 SGHNT, CDR2 YYREEE (reference sequence). V was clipped by 2 bases and J by 2 bases, with 13 bases between them. The CDR3 DNA reads TGTGCCAGCAGCTTTTTCGGTAGGGGGCAAGAGACCCAGTACTTC. This translates into CASSFFGRGQETQYF.

The chain employs TRBV15 and TRBJ2-5; no clear D. The CDR3 contains 10 residues. Germline CDR1 reads LNHNV; CDR2 reads YYDKDF (reference sequence). CDR3 residues: CAPERETQYF. CDR3 sequence (DNA): TGTGCGCCTGAGAGGGAGACCCAGTACTTC.

The chain carries TRBV11-2 and TRBJ2-3; 7 positions agree with TRBD2. This CDR3 is built from 16 residues. The V segment lost 5 bases and the J segment 2 bases; nucleotides outside the gene matches: 10. Germline V CDR1 and CDR2: SGHAT, FQNNGV. This chain's CDR3 is CASSPLGGGPTDTQYF. CDR3 bases: TGTGCCAGCAGCCCCCTGGGGGGAGGGCCCACAGATACGCAGTATTTT. Variable domain in full (rest from reference TRBV11-2 and TRBJ2-3): EAGVAQSPRYKIIEKRQSVAFWCNPISGHATLYWYQQILGQGPKLLIQFQNNGVVDDSQLPKDRFSAERLKGVDSTLKIQPAKLEDSAVYLCASSPLGGGPTDTQYFGPGTRLTVL.

In this sample, this clone turned up a few times. This rearrangement joins TRBV11-3 to TRBJ2-7; weak D call: TRBD2 (5 bases). This CDR3 contains 13 residues. Looked up from germline, CDR1 is SGHNT and CDR2 is YENEEA. V lost 3 bases and J lost 3, with 9 bases in between. CDR3 protein: CASSFTSGYEQYF. CDR3 DNA: TGTGCCAGCAGCTTTACTAGTGGCTACGAGCAGTACTTC.

The chain employs TRBV29-1 and TRBJ1-4, with D perhaps TRBD1 (6 bases). The germline V gene has CDR1 SQVTM and CDR2 ANQGSEA. The CDR3 is made up of 12 amino acids. V was clipped by 5 bases and J by 8 bases, with 12 bases between them. For the CDR3, the DNA is TGCAGCGTTCAGGGGTGGGAGGAAAAACTGTTTTTT. This translates into CSVQGWEEKLFF.

The chain recombines TRBV18 with TRBJ2-7, with D unresolved. The ends were cut back, 6 bases at V and 2 bases at J, with 32 bases in the middle. Germline V CDR1 and CDR2: KGHSH, LQKENI. The CDR3 has 20 residues. CDR3 nucleotide sequence: TGTGCCAGCTCTTCCTTATCGACGGCTACCGACCTTTCCCCGACCTACGAGCAGTACTTC. The encoded protein is CASSSLSTATDLSPTYEQYF. The full variable domain, its missing parts supplied by reference TRBV18 and TRBJ2-7, is NAGVMQNPRHLVRRRGQEARLRCSPMKGHSHVYWYRQLPEEGLKFMVYLQKENIIDESGMPKERFSAEFPKEGPSILRIQQVVRGDSAAYFCASSSLSTATDLSPTYEQYFGPGTRLTVT.

This clone showed up just a few times. The chain recombines TRBV9 with TRBJ2-3, with TRBD2 identical over 9 bases. Germline CDR1 is SGDLS and CDR2 is YYNGEE. The CDR3 extends over 17 amino acids. J was trimmed by 5 bases and V by 0 bases; bases with no gene match: 10. The CDR3: CASSVVGGRARGDTQYF. The CDR3 region has the DNA TGTGCCAGCAGCGTAGTAGGCGGGAGGGCCAGGGGAGATACGCAGTATTTT.

This clone was counted a few times. The chain links TRBV7-6 to TRBJ2-7; no firm D call. Between the trimmed V and J ends, which lost 2 bases and 7 bases, there was a span of 9 bases. Germline CDR1 SGHVS, CDR2 FNYEAQ. CDR3 length: 12 residues. CDR3 bases: TGTGCCAGCAGCTTATCAGGTGAAGAGCAGTACTTC. This translates into CASSLSGEEQYF. Complete variable domain (other parts from reference TRBV7-6 and TRBJ2-7): GAGVSQSPRYKVTKRGQDVALRCDPISGHVSLYWYRQALGQGPEFLTYFNYEAQQDKSGLPNDRFSAERPEGSISTLTIQRTEQRDSAMYRCASSLSGEEQYFGPGTRLTVT.

There are a few counts of this clone. A far larger clone is a single base away, which makes a read error likely. Other DNA sequences in the same sample also yield this CDR3. The J gene is TRBJ2-1, the V gene TRBV5-4; possibly TRBD1 for D (6 bases). This CDR3 comprises 14 residues. Germline CDR1 is SGHNT and CDR2 is YYREEE (reference sequence). The germline V and J ends were trimmed by 4 bases and 11 bases, with 19 bases remaining between them. The CDR3 loop reads CASSHQSARGKQFF. As DNA, the CDR3 is TGTGCCAGCAGCCATCAATCCGCGAGGGGGAAGCAGTTCTTC.

This chain uses TRBV30 with TRBJ1-1, with D possibly being TRBD1 (6 bases). V shed 3 bases and J shed 3 bases, with 23 bases lying between them. The CDR3 has 17 amino acids. CDR1 is GTSNPN and CDR2 is SVGIG in the germline V gene (reference sequence). This CDR3 reads CAWRAGRGIKRDTEAFF. CDR3 DNA: TGTGCCTGGAGGGCGGGCAGGGGCATAAAACGAGACACTGAAGCTTTCTTT.

This clone has only a few counts. The genes are TRBV18 and TRBJ2-7; D may be TRBD2 (6 bases). Trimming took 5 bases from V and 4 from J, leaving 18 bases between them. The CDR3 covers 15 residues. Germline V gene lookup returns CDR1 KGHSH and CDR2 LQKENI. CDR3 sequence reads: CASSSAGPGEYEQYF. DNA for the CDR3: TGTGCCAGCTCATCCGCGGGCCCGGGGGAGTACGAGCAGTACTTC.

This clone was seen a handful of times. CDR3 loop: CASRQDRGTYEQYF. The CDR3 DNA follows: TGTGCCAGCAGACAGGACAGGGGAACCTACGAGCAGTACTTC. V gene TRBV6-1 combines with J gene TRBJ2-7, with 9 nucleotides matching TRBD1. V lost 6 bases to trimming and J lost 2 bases; unmatched junction nucleotides: 5. Per the germline V gene, CDR1 is MNHNS and CDR2 is SASEGT. The CDR3 spans 14 residues.

The sample holds a few counts of this clone. V usage is TRBV10-2 and J usage is TRBJ2-7, with TRBD2 matching 11 bases. This CDR3 contains 14 residues. V trimming: 8 bases; J trimming: 0 bases; junction bases outside the gene matches: 3. Germline CDR1 WSHSY, CDR2 SAAADI. This CDR3 is CASGGTSGSYEQYF. The CDR3 nucleotides are TGCGCCAGCGGGGGGACTAGCGGCTCCTACGAGCAGTACTTC.

J is TRBJ2-7 and V is TRBV28, with 7 bases aligning to TRBD2. This CDR3 spans 13 amino acids. Germline V gene lookup returns CDR1 MDHEN and CDR2 SYDVKM. With V trimmed by 2 bases and J by 6 bases, 4 bases remained unmatched. The CDR3, as DNA: TGTGCCAGCAGTTTAGCCGGGAGGACCGAGCAGTACTTC. Translating gives CASSLAGRTEQYF.

The chain uses TRBV7-3 and TRBJ2-7, with D possibly TRBD1 on 5 matching bases. The germline gives CDR1 SGHTA, CDR2 FQGTGA. V lost 5 bases to trimming and J lost 1 base, with 12 bases between them. The CDR3 contains 14 residues. The chain's CDR3 is CASSTRQFSYEQYF. Written as DNA, the CDR3 is TGTGCCAGCAGCACACGACAGTTTTCCTACGAGCAGTACTTC. The variable domain in full, completed from reference TRBV7-3 and TRBJ2-7, reads GAGVSQTPSNKVTEKGKYVELRCDPISGHTALYWYRQSLGQGPEFLIYFQGTGAADDSGLPNDRFFAVRPEGSVSTLKIQRTERGDSAVYLCASSTRQFSYEQYFGPGTRLTVT.

The genes are TRBV19 and TRBJ2-2; a possible D gene is TRBD1 (5 bases). The CDR3 is made up of 12 amino acids. Germline values: CDR1 LNHDA, CDR2 SQIVND (reference sequence). Trimming took 4 bases from V and 6 from J, leaving 6 bases between them. The CDR3 coding sequence is TGTGCCAGTAGTAAACAGGCCGGGGAGCTGTTTTTT. This gives the protein CASSKQAGELFF.

This clone was counted only a few times. The chain combines TRBV6-5 with TRBJ2-1, with TRBD2 matching over 8 bases. CDR1 MNHEY and CDR2 SVGAGI come from the germline V gene. V was pared by 6 bases and J by 9 bases, with 13 bases of the junction left unmatched. There are 15 residues in the CDR3. CDR3 sequence: CASSPTHGGGGEQFF. CDR3 sequence (DNA): TGTGCCAGCAGCCCTACTCACGGGGGGGGCGGTGAGCAGTTCTTC.

This clone was observed many times. V gene TRBV5-1 combines with J gene TRBJ2-2; 11 bases agree with TRBD2. V was pared by 7 bases and J by 2 bases, with 13 bases of the junction left unmatched. Germline V gives CDR1 SGHRS, CDR2 YFSETQ. The CDR3 is 18 residues long. The CDR3 nucleotides read TGCGCCAGCCGCCATACAAAGGGACTAGCGGTTAACACCGGGGAGCTGTTTTTT. Protein sequence: CASRHTKGLAVNTGELFF.

The rearrangement joins TRBV11-2 to TRBJ1-3; 8 positions match TRBD1. The CDR3 runs 14 residues. Germline assignment: CDR1 SGHAT and CDR2 FQNNGV. The V segment lost 5 bases and the J segment 2 bases; nucleotides outside the gene matches: 2. The CDR3 loop is CASSRTGTGNTIYF. In DNA, the CDR3 is TGTGCCAGCAGCAGGACAGGGACTGGAAACACCATATATTTT.

V is TRBV6-6 and J is TRBJ2-7; D is possibly TRBD1 or TRBD2 (6 bases each). Trimming took 7 bases from V and 2 from J, leaving 12 bases between them. Looked up from germline, CDR1 is MNHNY and CDR2 is SVGAGI (reference sequence). The CDR3 runs to 13 residues. CDR3 DNA sequence: TGTGCCAGCACTAAAGGGGGGACCTACGAGCAGTACTTC. This gives the protein CASTKGGTYEQYF.

The chain combines TRBV6-5 with TRBJ2-3; D perhaps matches TRBD1 (6 bases). The CDR3 is 15 residues long. The ends were cut back, 4 bases at V and 6 bases at J, with 17 bases in the middle. The germline V gene encodes CDR1 MNHEY and CDR2 SVGAGI. CDR3 DNA sequence: TGTGCCAGCAGTTTCAGGGGCCAGCTTAAGGATACGCAGTATTTT. Translating gives CASSFRGQLKDTQYF.

The chain employs TRBV5-4 and TRBJ2-3, with D possibly called TRBD1 or TRBD2 (5 bases each). The germline CDR1 and CDR2 sequences are SGHNT and YYREEE (reference sequence). The CDR3 is 16 amino acids. The V end was cut by 5 bases, the J end by 5 bases, with 21 bases between. The CDR3 protein is CASSFSRDGAGDTQYF. The CDR3 DNA reads as TGTGCCAGCAGTTTTAGCCGGGACGGGGCAGGAGATACGCAGTATTTT.